The 32 T cell receptor beta chains in this list originate from one sample, sequenced in a study of regulatory T cells in long-lasting Graves disease. Time point denoted: persistent/refractory GD, antithyroid drugs over 5 years with positive TRAb. RNA from PBMCs was the source of the TCR library. Assembly of TCR beta libraries relied on iRepertoire HTBI primers together with Arm-PCR of CDR3 regions. TCRdb passed the multiplex PCR reads through MiXCR, listing each CDR3 protein once. The table includes over 350,000 distinct CDR3 sequences, less than 25% detected once. The input for sequencing was peripheral blood mononuclear cells (PBMCs), taken when the disease was refractory, from a patient treated with antithyroid drugs. These receptors were taken from a female donor with Graves disease.

This sequence joins TRBV10-1 and TRBJ2-7; D is unresolved. This CDR3 is built from 13 residues. CDR1 WNHNN and CDR2 SYGVQD come from the germline V gene (reference sequence). V lost 8 bases and J lost 6, with 17 bases in between. CDR3 nucleotides: TGCGCCAGCCCGGGCCAGTATAGTCTCGAGCAGTACTTC. Amino acid sequence: CASPGQYSLEQYF.

This clonotype was seen only a few times. The chain carries TRBV2 and TRBJ2-3, with 8 bases identical to TRBD1. CDR3 length equals 18 residues. Unmatched junction bases numbered 15, after V lost 0 bases and J lost 7 bases. CDR1 is SNHLY and CDR2 is FYNNEI in the germline V gene. CDR3 sequence reads: CASSEALQQGGFKNTQYF. The CDR3, as DNA: TGTGCCAGCAGTGAAGCGCTTCAACAGGGGGGTTTTAAAAATACGCAGTATTTT.

The chain has TRBV27 and TRBJ2-1, with a tentative D call TRBD1 (5 bases). The V end was cut by 6 bases, the J end by 6 bases, with 15 bases between. The CDR3 contains 14 residues. CDR1 MNHEY and CDR2 SMNVEV come from the germline V gene (reference sequence). The CDR3 coding sequence is TGTGCCAGCAGGAGACAGCCACCTTTCAATGAGCAGTTCTTC. Its translation: CASRRQPPFNEQFF.

This clonotype was seen many times. V gene TRBV19 combines with J gene TRBJ2-5; D is undetermined. The germline V and J ends were trimmed by 6 bases and 2 bases, with 7 bases remaining between them. Germline lookup yields CDR1 LNHDA and CDR2 SQIVND (reference sequence). CDR3 length: 12 residues. CDR3 sequence (DNA): TGTGCCAGTAGCCGTACTCAAGAGACCCAGTACTTC. Protein product: CASSRTQETQYF.

The chain is built from TRBV7-8 and TRBJ2-7, with D perhaps given as TRBD1 or TRBD2 (5 bases each). The CDR3 contains 13 residues. Germline V lookup: CDR1 SGHVS, CDR2 FQNEAQ. V dropped 5 bases and J dropped 3 bases, with 11 bases sitting between them. Written as DNA, the CDR3 is TGTGCCAGCAGCCCGACGAGGGGCTACGAGCAGTACTTC. This codes for CASSPTRGYEQYF. Using reference TRBV7-8 and TRBJ2-7 for the parts outside the CDR3, the full variable domain is GAGVSQSPRYKVAKRGQDVALRCDPISGHVSLFWYQQALGQGPEFLTYFQNEAQLDKSGLPSDRFFAERPEGSVSTLKIQRTQQEDSAVYLCASSPTRGYEQYFGPGTRLTVT.

This clonotype showed up many times. In DNA, the CDR3 is TGCAGTGCTAGAGATTCCAGGGAAACTGAAGCTTTCTTT. Amino acid sequence: CSARDSRETEAFF. This chain uses TRBV20-1 with TRBJ1-1, with D possibly being TRBD1 (5 bases). V lost 0 bases and J lost 5, with 10 bases in between. The CDR3 loop spans 13 amino acids. Looked up from germline, CDR1 is DFQATT and CDR2 is SNEGSKA (reference sequence).

The chain is built from TRBV6-5 and TRBJ1-1, with D uncertain. CDR3 size: 15 residues. CDR1 and CDR2 from the germline V gene are MNHEY and SVGAGI. The V and J ends lost 2 bases and 1 base respectively, with 11 bases between them. The CDR3 DNA reads TGTGCCAGCAGTTACATGCCACTACAGAACACTGAAGCTTTCTTT. It codes for CASSYMPLQNTEAFF.

This clonotype was detected many times. This sequence joins TRBV27 and TRBJ1-1; D perhaps matches TRBD1 (6 bases). CDR3 length: 14 amino acids. V gave up 6 bases and J gave up 4 bases, with 15 bases separating them. Germline V gene sequence: CDR1 MNHEY, CDR2 SMNVEV (reference sequence). This chain's CDR3 is CASRERGGGTEAFF. DNA of the CDR3: TGTGCCAGCAGAGAAAGGGGGGGAGGCACTGAAGCTTTCTTT.

This clonotype has ten or more counts. V and J are TRBV6-1 and TRBJ1-1; D unresolved. The germline gives CDR1 MNHNS, CDR2 SASEGT. The CDR3 consists of 11 residues. With 6 bases removed from V and 8 bases from J, the gap between germline ends came to 10 bases. The CDR3 region has the DNA TGTGCCAGCAGCATCCGGGAAGAAGCTTTCTTT. Its protein product is CASSIREEAFF.

The chain recombines TRBV20-1 with TRBJ2-2; 10 bases match TRBD2. The germline V gene encodes CDR1 DFQATT and CDR2 SNEGSKA (reference sequence). Losses at the gene ends were 0 bases for V and 0 bases for J; bases not matched to a gene: 4. This CDR3 is 17 amino acids long. Written as DNA, the CDR3 is TGCAGTGCTAGAGATCCAGCGGGAGGGACGAACACCGGGGAGCTGTTTTTT. Protein product: CSARDPAGGTNTGELFF.

This clonotype was observed at least ten times. The CDR3 bases are TGTGCCAGCAGCCCCACAGGGGAGGACTACGAGCAGTACTTC. Protein sequence: CASSPTGEDYEQYF. The chain carries TRBV28 and TRBJ2-7, with TRBD1 as a possible D gene (7 bases). The V gene's germline CDR1 is MDHEN and CDR2 SYDVKM. This CDR3 contains 14 residues. V gave up 6 bases and J gave up 3 bases, with 15 bases separating them.

This clonotype was counted many times. V and J are TRBV10-3 and TRBJ1-1, with D maybe TRBD1 (5 bases). This CDR3 contains 15 residues. Per the germline V gene, CDR1 is ENHRY and CDR2 is SYGVKD. Trimming stripped 2 bases from V and 1 base from J, with 11 bases between. The CDR3 DNA reads as TGTGCCATCAGTGAGCGAGACGGGGCGAACACTGAAGCTTTCTTT. This translates into CAISERDGANTEAFF.

This clonotype was seen ten or more times. CDR3 protein: CAISEGPRGGTEAFF. The CDR3 DNA reads TGTGCCATCAGTGAGGGCCCGCGGGGGGGTACTGAAGCTTTCTTT. V and J are TRBV10-3 and TRBJ1-1; possible D gene TRBD1, 5 bases. The CDR3 sequence is 15 residues long. Trimming took off 2 bases at V and 5 bases at J, with 15 bases between the two ends. The germline V gene has CDR1 ENHRY and CDR2 SYGVKD.

At least ten counts were recorded for this clonotype. V is TRBV2 and J is TRBJ1-2, with D maybe TRBD1 (5 bases). CDR3 length equals 13 residues. V lost 5 bases, J lost 8 bases, and 15 bases lay in between. Germline CDR1 and CDR2: SNHLY and FYNNEI. The CDR3 is CASSTGGGSGYTF. The DNA for the CDR3 is TGTGCCAGCAGTACCGGGGGTGGGAGCGGCTACACCTTC.

CDR3 in DNA: TGTGCCAGCAGCCTGGGCGGCGGGTCTGGAAACACCATATATTTT. Protein: CASSLGGGSGNTIYF. V usage is TRBV11-2 and J usage is TRBJ1-3; the D is unclear. The germline gives CDR1 SGHAT, CDR2 FQNNGV. The CDR3 loop spans 15 amino acids. V was cut by 5 bases and J by 1 base, with 12 bases left in between.

This clonotype was observed many times. The chain joins TRBV7-9 to TRBJ1-2, with a weak D call TRBD1 (5 bases). Germline V gene lookup returns CDR1 SEHNR and CDR2 FQNEAQ (reference sequence). The V gene lost 4 bases and the J gene lost 3 bases, with 18 bases spanning the gap. The CDR3 extends over 16 amino acids. The CDR3: CASSSGGESGYYGYTF. DNA of the CDR3: TGTGCCAGCAGCTCCGGGGGGGAGTCGGGGTACTATGGCTACACCTTC.

This clonotype was picked up a small number of times. Germline is not matched at one junction end, which may reflect a read error. The chain is built from TRBV24-1 and TRBJ1-3; D ambiguous. From germline, CDR1 is KGHDR and CDR2 SFDVKD. The CDR3 consists of 14 residues. CDR3 protein: CATSGGSSGSTIYF. Here the CDR3 DNA reads TGTGCCACCAGTGGAGGCAGCTCTGGAAGCACCATATATTTT.

This clonotype was seen a handful of times. The CDR3 sequence: CASSLRGPTYEQYF. The DNA for the CDR3 is TGTGCCAGCAGCCTCAGGGGCCCCACCTACGAGCAGTACTTC. The J gene is TRBJ2-7, the V gene TRBV11-2; D is possibly TRBD1 (6 bases). The CDR3 contains 14 residues. Per germline, CDR1 SGHAT and CDR2 FQNNGV. V gave up 5 bases and J gave up 2 bases, with 13 bases separating them.

This clonotype was seen many times. V usage is TRBV10-3 and J usage is TRBJ2-2, with D perhaps TRBD2 (7 bases). Trimming removed 10 bases from V and 7 bases from J, with 16 bases in between. Germline lookup yields CDR1 ENHRY and CDR2 SYGVKD. The CDR3 has 13 amino acids. CDR3 amino acids: CATEGGLRGELFF. The CDR3 coding sequence is TGTGCCACCGAGGGGGGACTACGCGGGGAGCTGTTTTTT.

This clonotype appeared a few times. The genes are TRBV2 and TRBJ1-1; D is possibly TRBD1 (5 bases). The germline gives CDR1 SNHLY, CDR2 FYNNEI. Trimming pared 7 bases from V and 6 bases from J, leaving 18 bases between. The CDR3 is made up of 14 amino acids. CDR3 residues: CASTLMWGMAEAFF. CDR3 DNA: TGTGCCAGCACCCTCATGTGGGGGATGGCTGAAGCTTTCTTT.

The rearrangement uses TRBV18 and TRBJ2-1, with D possibly being TRBD1 or TRBD2 (5 bases each). Between the trimmed V and J ends, which lost 2 bases and 8 bases, there was a span of 10 bases. Germline CDR1 is KGHSH and CDR2 is LQKENI. This CDR3 region has 13 residues. CDR3 sequence reads: CASSPEGLDEQFF. The CDR3 DNA is TGTGCCAGCTCACCAGAGGGGTTGGATGAGCAGTTCTTC.

The J gene is TRBJ2-7, the V gene TRBV20-1; D unresolved. Per germline, CDR1 DFQATT and CDR2 SNEGSKA (reference sequence). Trimming cost V 3 bases and J 2 bases, with 11 bases left between them. The CDR3 totals 13 residues. The CDR3 nucleotides read TGCAGTGCTAGTTTAGGTGAGCCCTACGAGCAGTACTTC. Amino acid sequence: CSASLGEPYEQYF.

In this sample, this clonotype turned up many times. The chain employs TRBV12-3 or TRBV12-4 and TRBJ1-4; 8 nucleotides align to TRBD1. The CDR3 contains 16 residues. The V gene end was trimmed by 5 bases and the J gene end by 11 bases; junction bases not matched to a gene: 16. CDR3 nucleotide sequence: TGTGCCAGCAGTCCCCGCGGGACAGGCTGGGGGGAGAAACTGTTTTTT. It specifies CASSPRGTGWGEKLFF.

V usage is TRBV19 and J usage is TRBJ1-5, with D maybe TRBD1 (6 bases). V was shortened by 6 bases and J by 5 bases, with 11 bases between the two germline ends. Germline CDR1 reads LNHDA; CDR2 reads SQIVND (reference sequence). The CDR3 has 13 residues. CDR3 sequence reads: CASRMDSYQPQHF. The CDR3 DNA follows: TGTGCCAGTAGGATGGACAGCTATCAGCCCCAGCATTTT.

The rearrangement uses TRBV5-5 and TRBJ2-7; D is undetermined. The CDR3 contains 11 residues. In germline, CDR1 is SGHKS, CDR2 YYEKEE (reference sequence). Trimming pared 7 bases from V and 4 bases from J, leaving 9 bases between. The CDR3, as DNA: TGTGCCAGCCAGGCGGATTACGAGCAGTACTTC. It is translated as CASQADYEQYF.

In its sample, this clonotype was seen many times. The V gene is TRBV19, the J gene TRBJ1-2, with 8 positions matching TRBD1. Germline V gene lookup returns CDR1 LNHDA and CDR2 SQIVND (reference sequence). Germline trimming cut 6 bases from V and 4 bases from J; bases unmatched to any gene: 13. This CDR3 comprises 16 residues. CDR3 coding DNA: TGTGCCAGTAGACCCTCTGCAGGGGGCTTTGTCTATGGCTACACCTTC. Amino acid sequence: CASRPSAGGFVYGYTF.

This clonotype occurred many times. The chain recombines TRBV7-2 with TRBJ2-7, with D unresolved. The germline V gene encodes CDR1 SGHTA and CDR2 FQGNSA. Trimming shortened V by 0 bases and J by 6 bases, and 6 bases separated the two germline ends. The CDR3 has 12 amino acids. The DNA of the CDR3 is TGTGCCAGCAGCTTAGCCACCCCCGAGCAGTACTTC. Translation gives CASSLATPEQYF.

The CDR3 sequence is CASSQEASDNEQFF. The CDR3 region has the DNA TGTGCCAGCAGCCAAGAGGCTAGCGACAATGAGCAGTTCTTC. The rearrangement links TRBV4-2 to TRBJ2-1; tentatively, D is TRBD2 (6 bases). From germline, CDR1 is LGHNA and CDR2 YNFKEQ. CDR3 length equals 14 residues. Trimming took off 0 bases at V and 5 bases at J, with 8 bases between the two ends.

The gene calls are TRBV28 and TRBJ2-4; D is uncertain. The CDR3 covers 13 residues. Per the germline V gene, CDR1 is MDHEN and CDR2 is SYDVKM. V was clipped by 5 bases and J by 1 base, with 6 bases between them. CDR3 loop: CASSPGAKNIQYF. Here the CDR3 DNA reads TGTGCCAGCAGTCCCGGGGCCAAAAACATTCAGTACTTC. Full variable domain (remainder filled in from reference TRBV28 and TRBJ2-4): DVKVTQSSRYLVKRTGEKVFLECVQDMDHENMFWYRQDPGLGLRLIYFSYDVKMKEKGDIPEGYSVSREKKERFSLILESASTNQTSMYLCASSPGAKNIQYFGAGTRLSVL.

The chain carries TRBV27 and TRBJ2-6, with TRBD2 matching over 9 bases. The CDR3 sequence is 18 residues long. Unmatched junction bases numbered 10, after V lost 5 bases and J lost 2 bases. From germline, CDR1 is MNHEY and CDR2 SMNVEV (reference sequence). The CDR3, as DNA: TGTGCCAGCAGTATACTAGGAGCGGGAGGAGCTGGGGCCAACGTCCTGACTTTC. This sequence encodes CASSILGAGGAGANVLTF.

V is TRBV20-1 and J is TRBJ2-2, with 10 bases lining up with TRBD2. After removal of 5 bases from V and 2 bases from J, the junction contained 14 bases not matched to a gene. This CDR3 is built from 18 residues. Germline V gene data show CDR1 as DFQATT and CDR2 as SNEGSKA (reference sequence). CDR3 region: CSAHTYRRLAGNTGELFF. CDR3 nucleotide sequence: TGCAGTGCTCACACATACCGGAGACTAGCGGGTAACACCGGGGAGCTGTTTTTT.

A few counts support this clonotype. The V and J genes are TRBV6-1 and TRBJ1-1; D may be TRBD1 (5 bases). The CDR3 loop spans 14 amino acids. In germline, CDR1 is MNHNS, CDR2 SASEGT. V lost 7 bases and J lost 5, with 17 bases in between. The CDR3 loop is CASMGQAGRTEAFF. CDR3 bases: TGTGCCAGCATGGGCCAAGCAGGGAGGACTGAAGCTTTCTTT.